Detailed here is one TCR beta chain. The data belong to a study of shared clonotypes between healthy human individuals. Study information: Three men and two women, aged 18 to 49, were donors.

The table came from immunoSEQ multiplex PCR; TCRdb's copy has only in-frame clones and leaves some out. The table lists under 850,000 clones, 90% to 95% of them singletons. Germline loops: CDR1 LNHDA, CDR2 SQIVND (reference sequence). V trimming: 7 bases; J trimming: 9 bases; junction bases outside the gene matches: 13. The CDR3 spans 15 residues. The naive CD8 fraction comprised CD45RO-negative cells positively selected for CCR7 and excluded terminally differentiated effector memory CD45RA+ cells. Healthy HIV-negative adults with no recent acute infections or vaccinations were recruited as donors. The rearrangement uses TRBV19 and TRBJ2-3, with 10 nucleotides matching TRBD2. The source of this sequence is a man aged 25-40 years in good health. The sequenced material came from naive CD8+ T cells sorted from blood. The CDR3 sequence is CASTPTSGIAPTQYF. The CDR3 DNA reads as TGTGCCAGTACCCCAACTAGCGGGATTGCCCCGACGCAGTATTTT.